The present entry profiles one T cell receptor (beta chain) with its context. Its target is unknown. The data belong to a study of radiotherapy plus CTLA-4 blockade in lung cancer. Study-wide results and caveats: Early blood T cell clone dynamics, with interferon-beta, were reported to best predict response. Researchers report tumor-derived TCR clones expanding in blood after radiotherapy plus ipilimumab.

Alongside CTLA-4 blockade with ipilimumab, patients with chemo-refractory metastatic non-small-cell lung cancer received focal radiation. With V trimmed by 6 bases and J by 0 bases, 9 bases remained unmatched. The V gene's germline CDR1 is KGHSH and CDR2 LQKENI. The CDR3 length is 18 residues. TCRdb keeps only in-frame clones here, not all; method: immunoSEQ multiplex PCR. Of around 80,000 clones listed, roughly four fifths are singletons. The genes are TRBV18 and TRBJ2-2; 11 nucleotides line up with TRBD2. Sequencing used peripheral blood, obtained from a patient treated with radiotherapy plus ipilimumab. The TCR originated in a human donor with non-small cell lung cancer who had stable disease on radiotherapy plus ipilimumab. The CDR3 coding sequence is TGTGCCAGCTCCTCCGATGGACTAGCGGGCTCGAACACCGGGGAGCTGTTTTTT. It specifies CASSSDGLAGSNTGELFF.